These 19 T cell receptor beta chains were sequenced from one sample in a study of blood T cell repertoires in COVID-19. The method was immunoSEQ multiplex PCR; TCRdb's version includes in-frame clones alone and lacks a portion of them. The profile shows some 400,000 clones, 75% to 90% of them singletons. Sequenced: PBMCs or T cells enriched from blood (not recorded which). These receptors originate from a man aged 25 to 40 who had recovered from COVID-19.

The rearrangement joins TRBV5-4 to TRBJ1-1, with D uncertain. This CDR3 spans 14 amino acids. Trimming removed 0 bases from V and 5 bases from J, with 11 bases in between. CDR1 SGHNT and CDR2 YYREEE come from the germline V gene (reference sequence). This chain's CDR3 is CASSLGATGTEAFF. CDR3 nucleotides: TGTGCCAGCAGCTTGGGAGCAACCGGGACTGAAGCTTTCTTT.

The gene calls are TRBV28 and TRBJ1-6, with 7 bases aligning to TRBD1. J gave up 7 bases and V 4 bases, and 19 bases lay outside the gene matches. This CDR3 contains 19 residues. Germline CDR1 is MDHEN and CDR2 is SYDVKM. The CDR3 loop reads CASSYPGTAASVANSPLHF. The CDR3 nucleotides are TGTGCCAGCAGTTACCCCGGGACAGCCGCCTCAGTTGCAAATTCACCCCTCCACTTT.

The chain links TRBV9 to TRBJ1-2; 8 nucleotides align to TRBD1. CDR3 length: 16 residues. Germline V lookup: CDR1 SGDLS, CDR2 YYNGEE. J was trimmed by 1 base and V by 0 bases; bases with no gene match: 5. This CDR3 reads CASSVDGTGLNYGYTF. The CDR3 DNA reads TGTGCCAGCAGCGTAGATGGGACAGGACTTAACTATGGCTACACCTTC.

V and J are TRBV27 and TRBJ1-1; weak D call: TRBD1 (6 bases). Germline CDR1 MNHEY, CDR2 SMNVEV (reference sequence). Trimming removed 5 bases from V and 0 bases from J, with 13 bases in between. The CDR3 loop spans 15 amino acids. The CDR3 reads CASSIHRVMNTEAFF. CDR3 in DNA: TGTGCCAGCAGTATCCACAGGGTTATGAACACTGAAGCTTTCTTT.

The chain recombines TRBV19 with TRBJ1-1; 11 bases map to TRBD1. CDR1 and CDR2 from the germline V gene are LNHDA and SQIVND (reference sequence). This CDR3 comprises 14 residues. The V gene end was trimmed by 4 bases and the J gene end by 10 bases; junction bases not matched to a gene: 8. The CDR3 DNA follows: TGTGCCAGTAGTACGGGACAGGGGGAGGTTGGAGCTTTCTTT. Translated: CASSTGQGEVGAFF.

The rearrangement links TRBV7-8 to TRBJ1-2, with a tentative D call TRBD1 (5 bases). The CDR3 length is 16 residues. Per the germline V gene, CDR1 is SGHVS and CDR2 is FQNEAQ. The V and J ends lost 1 base and 2 bases respectively, with 14 bases between them. The CDR3 DNA follows: TGTGCCAGCAGCTTAGGTCCGGGACTTGAGAACTATGGCTACACCTTC. Protein sequence: CASSLGPGLENYGYTF. The entire variable domain, with the rest obtained from reference TRBV7-8 and TRBJ1-2, is as follows: GAGVSQSPRYKVAKRGQDVALRCDPISGHVSLFWYQQALGQGPEFLTYFQNEAQLDKSGLPSDRFFAERPEGSVSTLKIQRTQQEDSAVYLCASSLGPGLENYGYTFGSGTRLTVV.

This clone has only one observation. This chain links TRBV7-6 with TRBJ2-3; possible D gene TRBD2, 6 bases. CDR1 is SGHVS, CDR2 FNYEAQ, per germline. V gave up 2 bases and J gave up 1 base, with 10 bases separating them. CDR3 length equals 15 residues. This CDR3 reads CASSLTGVGTDTQYF. The CDR3, as DNA: TGTGCCAGCAGCTTAACGGGAGTGGGCACAGATACGCAGTATTTT.

The chain joins TRBV29-1 to TRBJ1-5; TRBD1 agrees at 7 bases. Looked up from germline, CDR1 is SQVTM and CDR2 is ANQGSEA. With V trimmed by 1 base and J by 5 bases, 2 bases remained unmatched. This CDR3 is 13 amino acids long. CDR3 coding DNA: TGCAGCGTTGAAGTGCAGGGGGATCAGCCCCAGCATTTT. It is translated as CSVEVQGDQPQHF. The variable domain in full, completed from reference TRBV29-1 and TRBJ1-5, reads SAVISQKPSRDICQRGTSLTIQCQVDSQVTMMFWYRQQPGQSLTLIATANQGSEATYESGFVIDKFPISRPNLTFSTLTVSNMSPEDSSIYLCSVEVQGDQPQHFGDGTRLSIL.

This rearrangement joins TRBV6-2 or TRBV6-3 to TRBJ1-5; possibly TRBD1 for D (6 bases). Deletions cut 5 bases from V and 0 bases from J, with 11 bases between. Germline V CDR1 and CDR2: MNHEY, SVGEGT. There are 15 residues in the CDR3. CDR3 coding DNA: TGTGCCAGCAGTAGGACAGATTATAGCAATCAGCCCCAGCATTTT. The encoded protein is CASSRTDYSNQPQHF.

The V gene is TRBV12-3 or TRBV12-4, the J gene TRBJ1-6, with D maybe TRBD1 (6 bases). The CDR3 extends over 13 amino acids. Deletions cut 4 bases from V and 9 bases from J, with 10 bases between. The CDR3 DNA sequence: TGTGCCAGCAGTTACAGGGAGTTTTCACCCCTCCACTTT. Translation gives CASSYREFSPLHF.

A single count supports this clone. The chain recombines TRBV6-5 with TRBJ2-2, with 8 nucleotides matching TRBD1. CDR1 is MNHEY, CDR2 SVGAGI, per germline. The ends lost 4 bases at V and 4 bases at J; junction bases unmatched: 2. The CDR3 sequence is 14 residues long. In DNA form, the CDR3 reads TGTGCCAGCAGTTTGGACAGGGTCACCGGGGAGCTGTTTTTT. Amino acid sequence: CASSLDRVTGELFF.

The V gene is TRBV15, the J gene TRBJ1-4, with 9 bases aligning to TRBD1. The CDR3 is 17 amino acids. The junction had 15 bases not matched to a gene; V was cut back by 5 bases and J by 8 bases. Looked up from germline, CDR1 is LNHNV and CDR2 is YYDKDF (reference sequence). The CDR3 reads CATSPSMIGTGYEKLFF. In DNA form, the CDR3 reads TGTGCCACCAGCCCCTCCATGATCGGGACAGGGTACGAAAAACTGTTTTTT. The full variable domain, rest sourced from reference TRBV15 and TRBJ1-4, is DAMVIQNPRYQVTQFGKPVTLSCSQTLNHNVMYWYQQKSSQAPKLLFHYYDKDFNNEADTPDNFQSRRPNTSFCFLDIRSPGLGDTAMYLCATSPSMIGTGYEKLFFGSGTQLSVL.

The chain is built from TRBV4-1 and TRBJ2-7; 8 bases match TRBD2. The germline gives CDR1 MGHRA, CDR2 YSYEKL. The CDR3 runs 14 residues. V was pared by 2 bases and J by 4 bases, with 4 bases of the junction left unmatched. The DNA for the CDR3 is TGCGCCAGCAGCCAACCGGGAGGGCCTTACGAGCAGTACTTC. Residues: CASSQPGGPYEQYF.

V is TRBV6-5 and J is TRBJ1-1; D is unresolved. Trimming stripped 6 bases from V and 4 bases from J, with 12 bases between. The CDR3 has 13 residues. Per the germline V gene, CDR1 is MNHEY and CDR2 is SVGAGI. The CDR3 spells CASRPSGSTEAFF. The CDR3 coding sequence is TGTGCCAGCAGGCCCTCTGGGAGCACTGAAGCTTTCTTT.

V and J are TRBV10-1 and TRBJ2-7; 9 bases agree with TRBD2. The length of the CDR3 is 16 residues. The V and J ends lost 2 bases and 5 bases, in that order; junction bases with no gene match: 10. CDR1 is WNHNN, CDR2 SYGVQD, per germline (reference sequence). This chain's CDR3 is CASSELPLASGNEQYF. CDR3 nucleotides: TGCGCCAGCAGTGAGCTCCCCCTGGCTAGCGGGAACGAGCAGTACTTC.

This sequence joins TRBV30 and TRBJ2-1; possible D gene TRBD2, 6 bases. The CDR3 length is 12 residues. V lost 4 bases to trimming and J lost 8 bases, with 12 bases between them. From germline, CDR1 is GTSNPN and CDR2 SVGIG (reference sequence). CDR3 sequence reads: CAWTMGGYEQFF. CDR3 nucleotides: TGTGCCTGGACCATGGGGGGTTATGAGCAGTTCTTC.

Note on this clone: Other nucleotide sequences from this sample produce the same CDR3. The chain has TRBV27 and TRBJ1-1; a weak D match, TRBD1 (6 bases). The CDR3 contains 13 residues. V gave up 4 bases and J gave up 4 bases, with 10 bases separating them. The V gene's germline CDR1 is MNHEY and CDR2 SMNVEV (reference sequence). The CDR3 sequence is CASSSTGFTEAFF. Here the CDR3 DNA reads TGTGCCAGCAGTTCGACAGGTTTCACTGAAGCTTTCTTT.

The chain carries TRBV3-1 (or the pseudogene TRBV3-2) and TRBJ2-7; D ambiguous. The CDR3 has 16 residues. V lost 1 base and J lost 0, with 13 bases in between. Germline loops: CDR1 LGHDT, CDR2 YNNKEL (reference sequence). The CDR3 bases are TGTGCCAGCAGCCAAGGGCCCGGGTCGGTCTCCTACGAGCAGTACTTC. Translation gives CASSQGPGSVSYEQYF.

This chain joins TRBV2 and TRBJ2-7; TRBD1 might be the D (5 bases). The CDR3 covers 14 residues. Trimming left V 5 bases short and J 6 bases short, with 17 bases between. Germline-derived CDR1 and CDR2 are SNHLY and FYNNEI. The CDR3 coding sequence is TGTGCCAGCAGTCCACAGGTGACGACGGGCGAGCAGTACTTC. Protein sequence: CASSPQVTTGEQYF.